Each of the 15 T cell receptor beta chains below was sequenced from the same sample in a study of brain T cells in children with intractable seizures (dated by TCRdb to 2020 to 2022). The library relied on the immunoSEQ multiplex PCR assay. What TCRdb holds here is the immuneACCESS table cut down to in-frame rearrangements. Part of the clones is not present; checked against another copy, under half of the missing clones reflect an unresolved V gene, and the others are unexplained. This sample gives approximately 330,000 clones in total; over 90% of them show up just once. Clones ranked in the top ten supply 5.7% of the sample. In the paper's terms, the time point label means: blood from clinic visit 5 months post-surgery; TSC patient then seizure free. The sequencing used peripheral blood, collected around 5 months after surgery. The receptors derive from a boy in the first two years of life with tuberous sclerosis and intractable seizures.

This clone occurred many times. The chain is built from TRBV4-2 and TRBJ2-6; possibly TRBD2 for D (6 bases). The CDR3 has 17 residues. Per the germline V gene, CDR1 is LGHNA and CDR2 is YNFKEQ. Trimming cost V 1 base and J 1 base, with 11 bases left between them. The chain's CDR3 is CASSQGRENSGANVLTF. The CDR3 region has the DNA TGTGCCAGCAGCCAAGGGCGGGAAAATTCTGGGGCCAACGTCCTGACTTTC.

The chain is built from TRBV6-5 and TRBJ1-1; 7 positions match TRBD1. CDR1 is MNHEY, CDR2 SVGAGI, per germline. Germline trimming cut 5 bases from V and 3 bases from J; bases unmatched to any gene: 3. The CDR3 sequence is 13 residues long. CDR3 protein: CASSTTGDTEAFF. In DNA, the CDR3 is TGTGCCAGCAGTACCACAGGGGACACTGAAGCTTTCTTT.

The genes are TRBV7-2 and TRBJ1-1; no clear D gene. V lost 0 bases and J 4 bases, leaving 6 bases between the germline ends. The CDR3 loop spans 13 amino acids. CDR1 SGHTA and CDR2 FQGNSA come from the germline V gene. In nucleotides, the CDR3 is TGTGCCAGCAGCTTAGCGGCGTTCACTGAAGCTTTCTTT. Translating it yields CASSLAAFTEAFF. Full variable domain (outside the CDR3, taken from reference TRBV7-2 and TRBJ1-1): GAGVSQSPSNKVTEKGKDVELRCDPISGHTALYWYRQSLGQGLEFLIYFQGNSAPDKSGLPSDRFSAERTGGSVSTLTIQRTQQEDSAVYLCASSLAAFTEAFFGQGTRLTVV.

The chain combines TRBV19 with TRBJ1-3, with D possibly TRBD1 on 6 matching bases. Germline lookup yields CDR1 LNHDA and CDR2 SQIVND (reference sequence). Between the trimmed V and J ends, which lost 4 bases and 2 bases, there was a span of 6 bases. This CDR3 spans 13 amino acids. CDR3 nucleotide sequence: TGTGCCAGTAGTACAGGGGCTGGAAACACCATATATTTT. Amino acid sequence: CASSTGAGNTIYF.

This clone appeared a single time. This sequence joins TRBV4-2 and TRBJ2-5; 7 positions agree with TRBD2. This CDR3 comprises 15 residues. V shed 1 base, J shed 4 bases, and the junction held 6 bases outside the gene matches. From germline, CDR1 is LGHNA and CDR2 YNFKEQ. Here the CDR3 reads CASSQVQASGETQYF. CDR3 nucleotide sequence: TGTGCCAGCAGCCAAGTTCAGGCTAGCGGAGAGACCCAGTACTTC.

The rearrangement links TRBV3-1 (or the pseudogene TRBV3-2) to TRBJ1-1; TRBD1 aligns across 9 bases. The CDR3 is 18 residues long. V lost 0 bases and J lost 4; bases outside the gene matches: 12. Germline CDR1 reads LGHDT; CDR2 reads YNNKEL (reference sequence). The CDR3 protein is CASSQEGTGMSRATEAFF. CDR3 nucleotides: TGTGCCAGCAGCCAAGAGGGGACAGGGATGTCAAGGGCCACTGAAGCTTTCTTT.

The chain is built from TRBV11-2 and TRBJ1-1; no firm D call. CDR1 is SGHAT and CDR2 is FQNNGV in the germline V gene. The V and J ends lost 3 bases and 1 base respectively, with 9 bases between them. This CDR3 has 14 residues. CDR3 bases: TGTGCCAGCAGCTTCGGGTTGCCGAACACTGAAGCTTTCTTT. Amino acids: CASSFGLPNTEAFF.

V and J are TRBV9 and TRBJ2-3; D assignment may be TRBD1 or TRBD2 (6 bases each). The V gene's germline CDR1 is SGDLS and CDR2 YYNGEE. With 1 base removed from V and 4 bases from J, the gap between germline ends came to 16 bases. The CDR3 covers 16 residues. This CDR3 reads CASSVFGGEDADTQYF. CDR3 DNA: TGTGCCAGCAGCGTATTCGGGGGCGAGGACGCAGATACGCAGTATTTT. The full variable domain, rest sourced from reference TRBV9 and TRBJ2-3, is DSGVTQTPKHLITATGQRVTLRCSPRSGDLSVYWYQQSLDQGLQFLIQYYNGEERAKGNILERFSAQQFPDLHSELNLSSLELGDSALYFCASSVFGGEDADTQYFGPGTRLTVL.

This clone has just one count. The rearrangement uses TRBV4-2 and TRBJ2-3, with 7 positions matching TRBD1. The CDR3 runs to 18 residues. The V gene end was trimmed by 3 bases and the J gene end by 0 bases; junction bases not matched to a gene: 12. Germline V gene lookup returns CDR1 LGHNA and CDR2 YNFKEQ. CDR3 residues: CASSQGVDRELSTDTQYF. The CDR3, as DNA: TGTGCCAGCAGCCAGGGGGTAGACAGGGAATTGAGCACAGATACGCAGTATTTT.

This chain joins TRBV6-4 and TRBJ2-3, with 9 bases fitting TRBD2. The germline gives CDR1 MRHNA, CDR2 SNTAGT. The J segment lost 4 bases and the V segment lost 4 bases, leaving 3 bases of the junction unmatched. This CDR3 is built from 14 residues. The CDR3 loop is CASSVEREADTQYF. The DNA of the CDR3 is TGTGCCAGCAGTGTCGAGCGGGAGGCAGATACGCAGTATTTT.

The chain links TRBV4-1 to TRBJ2-3, with 9 bases identical to TRBD1. V lost 0 bases, J lost 4 bases, and 8 bases stayed unmatched. The CDR3 consists of 17 residues. The germline V gene has CDR1 MGHRA and CDR2 YSYEKL. The CDR3 reads CASSQEVGQGFPDTQYF. As DNA, the CDR3 is TGCGCCAGCAGCCAAGAAGTGGGACAGGGCTTTCCAGATACGCAGTATTTT.

V usage is TRBV19 and J usage is TRBJ1-2; 8 nucleotides line up with TRBD1. From germline, CDR1 is LNHDA and CDR2 SQIVND (reference sequence). J lost 0 bases, V lost 8 bases, and 2 bases had no gene match. This CDR3 is 13 amino acids long. The chain's CDR3 is CASRTGSNYGYTF. In DNA form, the CDR3 reads TGTGCCAGTCGGACAGGGTCTAACTATGGCTACACCTTC.

This clone was seen only once. The chain carries TRBV7-2 and TRBJ1-5; 8 bases are a match to TRBD1. The CDR3 is 13 amino acids. The V gene end was trimmed by 4 bases and the J gene end by 6 bases; junction bases not matched to a gene: 2. Per germline, CDR1 SGHTA and CDR2 FQGNSA. CDR3 sequence reads: CASSWTGSQPQHF. The CDR3 DNA reads TGTGCCAGCAGCTGGACAGGGTCTCAGCCCCAGCATTTT.

The chain couples TRBV28 to TRBJ2-7; 10 bases map to TRBD1. The ends lost 7 bases at V and 7 bases at J; junction bases unmatched: 10. This CDR3 spans 14 amino acids. Per germline, CDR1 MDHEN and CDR2 SYDVKM. CDR3 residues: CASTPGQGIGEQYF. CDR3 DNA: TGTGCCAGCACCCCGGGACAGGGGATTGGTGAGCAGTACTTC.

This clone appeared a single time. This chain links TRBV5-1 with TRBJ2-1; TRBD2 agrees at 7 bases. Trimming at V came to 0 bases and at J to 4 bases, leaving 4 bases not matched to a gene. The germline gives CDR1 SGHRS, CDR2 YFSETQ. CDR3 length: 15 amino acids. The CDR3 DNA follows: TGCGCCAGCAGCTTGGGACTAGCAGAGTACAATGAGCAGTTCTTC. Its translation: CASSLGLAEYNEQFF.